This T cell receptor beta chain emerged from a study of cytomegalovirus exposure and HLA in healthy donors listed by TCRdb under 2017. In terms of the full investigation: According to an earlier analysis of several hundred of the donors, some 180 million T cells yielded some 120 million unique TCR beta sequences and about 300 Gb of sequence data. An early release that covered fewer than 750 HLA-typed donors contained about 290 gigabases of sequencing data and some 87 million unique TCR sequences. Among the approximately 400 genotyped donors, approximately 76% belonged to the genetic ancestry cluster associated with self-reported Caucasian donors. The study aimed to test whether cataloging public T cell receptors could reveal signatures of past pathogen exposure. The T cell repertoires of 700 or so subjects were profiled by immunosequencing and related to cytomegalovirus serostatus. A separate validation cohort of roughly 110 different subjects was used in addition to the 666-subject first cohort. To predict cytomegalovirus infection status, the study brought together high-throughput TCR immunosequencing, statistical association of individual TCRs with disease status, and machine learning. A later analysis re-analyzed previously published TCR beta repertoires from about 730 donors and added high-resolution HLA genotyping to study TCR occurrence patterns. The later analysis used no new phenotypic data to find candidate immune exposures, relying instead on TCR beta sequences and their occurrence across donors. An earlier analysis of around 640 of the donors used high-throughput TCR beta sequencing to judge whether each TCR beta V gene segment behaved as functional or pseudogenic. Donor age, sex, ethnicity and CMV serostatus were compiled together with the repertoire data. A later genetic analysis used genome-wide SNP genotypes for about 60% of the 666 donors, treating that subset as a discovery cohort. All discovery cohort repertoires had been generated on a single sequencing platform. Both class I and class II loci were covered by HLA typing, at four-digit resolution. Typing coverage differed by locus: A, B, C, DRB1 and DQB1 were typed in about 620-630 donors, DQA1 in 500 to 550, DPA1 in 606, and DPB1 in just under 490. About 5 DR-DQ haplotypes were handled as single units for association and clustering, since linkage in the cohort was strong. Among some 400 genotyped donors of the cohort, an average of approximately 240,000 unique TCR beta nucleotide sequences was sequenced per donor, of which about 18% were non-productive.

The paper's findings and limits, for the study overall: Compared with equally common non-associated chains, HLA-associated TCR beta chains in a later analysis were more clonally expanded and had lower generation probabilities. According to a later analysis, TCR association rates differed among HLA loci, with DRB1 alleles showing the most associated TCRs and HLA-C alleles showing the fewest. In a later analysis, most CMV-associated TCR beta chains were found to appear HLA-restricted, with HLA associations seemingly driven largely by CMV exposure. This cohort had only TCR beta chains sequenced, and the lack of alpha or paired-chain data limited which features could be detected. The study listed around 160 TCR beta chains as associated with cytomegalovirus. Because the 87-base-pair reads could not distinguish some IMGT-functional V segments, including TRBV6-2 and TRBV6-3, those segments were excluded. V-gene and J-gene trimming of TCR beta chains was associated with a missense DCLRE1C variant in a later genetic analysis, and the association was replicated in an independent cohort. A later analysis reported that several top co-occurrence clusters appeared linked to parvovirus B19, influenza, CMV and Epstein-Barr virus. When HLA alleles, especially DR and DQ, strongly co-occurred, TCR associations were difficult to assign to individual alleles. The authors suggested that the approach could potentially be extended to other disease states and immunological phenotypes. Three of the identified cytomegalovirus-associated TCR beta chains were confirmed in vitro to be specific for cytomegalovirus antigens. A cluster of highly shared sequence variants was judged likely to be a technical artifact of the sequencing pipeline. CMV serostatus was the only immune exposure information available for the cohort. Sequencing depth was assumed to be roughly uniform across donors in the presence/absence analyses, though that assumption may not hold. Across donors, most TCR sequences were observed very rarely, whereas some public TCRs were present in many individuals. Correlated functional status among segregating V segments might reflect linkage disequilibrium, but an unknown experimental factor could not be ruled out. In a later genetic analysis, fewer N-insertions in productive TCRs were reported among donors in an Asian-associated ancestry cluster than the roughly 700-donor mean. Cytomegalovirus status was reported to be diagnosed by the classifier with high specificity and sensitivity in both the original and validation cohorts. In an earlier analysis of some 550 of the donors, most TCR beta V segments were observed in productive rearrangements about 87% or about 30% of the time, broadly matching IMGT annotations. Over 15 rarely observed V segments, including chromosome 9 orphons, were excluded from the earlier analysis of approximately 600 of the donors because counts were too low. Because HLA typing was missing for some donors at each locus, association tests included only the typed subset. A further reported finding was that TCR beta sequences accurately predicted the HLA-A and HLA-B alleles for most subjects in the first cohort. A later analysis associated 15,000 to 20,000 TCR beta sequences with specific HLA alleles at a false discovery rate of 0.05.

The cohort was made up of roughly 670 healthy bone marrow donors. At the time of sampling, all cohort members were nominally healthy, though unrecorded immune exposures were likely present. The donor was CMV seropositive and was included in the group of approximately 300 seropositive cohort members. A peripheral blood sample was provided by each donor, and peripheral blood mononuclear cells were used for TCR beta sequencing. Genomic DNA was extracted from the blood cell samples with the Qiagen DNeasy Blood Extraction Kit. The library came from the immunoSEQ multiplex PCR assay. The multiplex PCR relied on a mix of 60 forward primers for TCR Vbeta segments and 13 reverse primers for TCR Jbeta segments. Amplification of the CDR3 region of rearranged TCR beta genes was performed with a multiplex PCR assay on genomic DNA. The Illumina HiSeq System was used to sequence the amplified TCR beta libraries as 87-base-pair reads. Processing in the source paper ran as follows. A later analysis tallied 75 million to 85 million unique TCR beta chains across the 650 to 750 repertoires, and around 12 million of those chains were shared by two or more donors. To remove PCR and sequencing errors, raw reads were error-corrected and collapsed into unique sequences using a nearest-neighbor algorithm that merged closely related sequences. Alignment of CDR3 sequences to IMGT reference sequences was used to assign V, D and J gene segments. For a sequence to be retained, at least a six-nucleotide match to both a V gene segment and a J gene segment was required. A rearrangement was called productive if the CDR3 had no stop codons and remained in frame with V and J, and every other rearrangement was called non-productive. Following IMGT convention, CDR3 was defined as the stretch from the second conserved V-encoded cysteine up to the conserved J-encoded phenylalanine. In an earlier analysis of approximately 500 of the donors, sequences lacking an unambiguous match to a single V gene segment were excluded. An earlier analysis of about 600 of the donors called V segments functional above 56.7% productive rearrangements and segregating when the between-donor standard deviation exceeded 5%. A statistical classification framework was developed to diagnose cytomegalovirus status using the catalog of TCR beta chain sequences. In a later analysis, V and J genes were assigned by comparing TCR nucleotide sequences against IMGT/GENE-DB human TR gene sequences. A later analysis assigned CDR3 sequences and most-parsimonious VDJ recombination scenarios with the TCRdist pipeline. In a later analysis, each TCR beta chain was defined by its CDR3 amino acid sequence together with its V-gene family, and reads lacking a unique V-gene family were excluded. A later analysis removed 550 to 650 highly shared, low-generation-probability nucleotide sequences to deal with suspected cross-contamination and a sequencing artifact. For each public chain, a later analysis derived a clonal expansion index from normalized ranks of inferred template counts within each repertoire. A later analysis computed generation probabilities with a VDJ recombination model fitted to out-of-frame rearrangements, and checked the results against IGoR. Hypergeometric tests were used in a later analysis to score TCR-TCR, TCR-HLA and TCR-CMV co-occurrence, with a repertoire-size bias correction applied to the TCR pairs. To estimate false discovery rates, a later analysis permuted the HLA or CMV assignments 20 times. In a later analysis, co-occurring TCRs were grouped using DBSCAN, and TCRdist sequence similarity was added for clustering within HLA-allele-positive subsets. Repertoires with fewer than 30,000 or more than 120,000 public chains were left out of co-occurrence clustering, as were five repertoires with anomalous nucleotide sharing. TCRdb retrieved this table from immuneACCESS and kept in-frame rearrangements only. Not all clones are present; in checked studies, unresolved V genes account for under half, and no reason is known for the remainder. The D gene and trimming were derived from the DNA, and the V and J assignments and clone size from that table. The table for this sample lists approximately 99,000 clones; over 60% of them were counted only once. Jointly, the top ten make up over 2.5% of the sample.

Notes on this clone: This clone's antigen is unknown. No qualities accompany the bases; no much larger clone lies one base away.

The CDR3 runs 15 residues from the cysteine to the phenylalanine. Just the 45-base CDR3 DNA is kept, in frame starting at base 1. V was cut back by 3 bases and J by 2 bases, leaving a gap of 11 bases between them. The germline V gene (reference sequence) provides CDR1 LNHDA and CDR2 SQIVND. This sequence uses TRBV19 and TRBJ1-5; matching of 6 bases hints at TRBD1 as the D gene. This sequence originates from a male donor in good health and CMV-seropositive. The specimen was PBMCs. The DNA sequence is as follows: TGTGCCAGTAGTATTATAGCAGGGGGCAATCAGCCCCAGCATTTT. Its protein reads: CASSIIAGGNQPQHF.